Below, 26 T cell receptor beta chains from the same sample are listed, as sequenced in a study of T cells in Graves' hyperthyroidism and ophthalmopathy (dated by TCRdb to about 2019). Library construction relied on multiplex PCR. The reads were generated on an Illumina HiSeq 2000. TCR beta CDR3 regions were amplified from RNA transcripts. A first-round RT-PCR of the TCR CDR3 used the HTBI primer set with the Qiagen OneStep RT-PCR kit. TCRdb itself trimmed the public reads at Q25 with fastp, ran MiXCR and retained productive beta chains. Every distinct CDR3 protein forms one entry, paired with its most common genes and DNA. In this sample the table shows some 510,000 distinct CDR3 sequences, less than 25% of which occur a single time. The ten top clones hold more than 20% of the sample. The sample was blood. The receptors come from a man younger than 30 with Graves' hyperthyroidism.

At least ten counts were recorded for this clonotype. The chain combines TRBV6-6 with TRBJ2-7; TRBD1 or TRBD2 may be the D gene (6 bases each). Germline CDR1 reads MNHNY; CDR2 reads SVGAGI (reference sequence). V was cut by 2 bases and J by 4 bases, with 18 bases left in between. There are 16 residues in the CDR3. CDR3 in amino acids: CASSYPKEVGGYEQYF. The DNA of the CDR3 is TGTGCCAGCAGTTACCCCAAGGAGGTAGGGGGGTACGAGCAGTACTTC.

There are many counts of this clonotype. CDR3 nucleotide sequence: TGTGCCAGTAGATTAAATAAGGGGATTCGCCAGGACACTGAAGCTTTCTTT. Protein: CASRLNKGIRQDTEAFF. The chain joins TRBV19 to TRBJ1-1; the D gene is possibly TRBD1 (5 bases). V gave up 6 bases and J gave up 3 bases, with 23 bases separating them. Looked up from germline, CDR1 is LNHDA and CDR2 is SQIVND (reference sequence). The CDR3 is 17 residues long.

This clonotype has only a few counts. V and J are TRBV6-1 and TRBJ1-5, with D hard to call. Trimming stripped 7 bases from V and 1 base from J, with 14 bases between. Germline assignment: CDR1 MNHNS and CDR2 SASEGT. The CDR3 is 15 residues long. CDR3 in DNA: TGTGCCAGCATCCAACAGCCCCAGAGCAATCAGCCCCAGCATTTT. Translated: CASIQQPQSNQPQHF.

This clonotype was counted only a few times. A much larger clone lies one base from this, so it may be a read error. The chain has TRBV6-2 or TRBV6-3 and TRBJ2-2; D gene unclear. The V gene lost 6 bases and the J gene lost 7 bases, with 6 bases spanning the gap. This CDR3 is built from 11 residues. Looked up from germline, CDR1 is MNHEY and CDR2 is SVGEGT. The CDR3 protein is CASRSIGELFF. The DNA of the CDR3 is TGTGCCAGCAGGAGTATCGGGGAGCTGTTTTTT.

The table lists this clonotype with a few counts. The chain employs TRBV20-1 and TRBJ1-6; 11 bases are a match to TRBD1. The CDR3 spans 15 residues. Germline V gene data show CDR1 as DFQATT and CDR2 as SNEGSKA (reference sequence). Losses at the gene ends were 2 bases for V and 7 bases for J; bases not matched to a gene: 4. The CDR3 sequence is CSARRGTGGNSPLHF. The CDR3 nucleotides read TGCAGTGCTAGACGCGGGACAGGGGGAAATTCACCCCTCCACTTT.

The J gene is TRBJ2-7, the V gene TRBV12-3 or TRBV12-4; 10 nucleotides match TRBD1. V lost 0 bases and J lost 4; bases outside the gene matches: 6. This CDR3 has 16 amino acids. The CDR3 region is CASSLAQGQGEYEQYF. Here the CDR3 DNA reads TGTGCCAGCAGTTTAGCGCAAGGACAGGGGGAATACGAGCAGTACTTC.

This clonotype appeared many times. The chain has TRBV19 and TRBJ1-1, with 12 bases that match TRBD1. The CDR3 runs 15 residues. CDR1 is LNHDA, CDR2 SQIVND, per germline (reference sequence). After removal of 7 bases from V and 4 bases from J, the junction contained 7 bases not matched to a gene. The CDR3, as DNA: TGTGCCAGTACCAAACCGGGACAGGGGGCCACTGAAGCTTTCTTT. This translates into CASTKPGQGATEAFF.

This clonotype was observed a handful of times. This rearrangement joins TRBV19 to TRBJ1-5, with TRBD1 identical over 8 bases. V was clipped by 5 bases and J by 10 bases; unmatched bases: 7. CDR3 length equals 13 residues. Germline V gives CDR1 LNHDA, CDR2 SQIVND (reference sequence). The chain's CDR3 is CASSLGQVGPQHF. The CDR3 DNA sequence: TGTGCCAGTAGTTTGGGACAGGTTGGCCCCCAGCATTTT.

This clonotype was detected once. The chain couples TRBV3-1 to TRBJ2-5; tentative D call: TRBD2 (5 bases). The V end lost 4 bases, the J end lost 5 bases, and 14 bases lay between the germline ends. The CDR3 has 14 residues. Germline V lookup: CDR1 LGHDT, CDR2 YNNKEL (reference sequence). CDR3 sequence (DNA): TGTGCCAGCAGCCGCCGGGGAGAGGTGGAGACCCAGTACTTC. Its translation is CASSRRGEVETQYF.

The chain is built from TRBV6-1 and TRBJ1-2; unclear D gene. This CDR3 is built from 16 residues. Germline lookup yields CDR1 MNHNS and CDR2 SASEGT. Trimming took 8 bases from V and 5 from J, leaving 24 bases between them. The CDR3 sequence: CASLLTSSPRSYGYTF. In DNA, the CDR3 is TGTGCCAGCCTTCTTACTTCGTCCCCAAGGTCGTATGGCTACACCTTC.

This clonotype was observed many times. The CDR3 is CASRKEDSGAYHSYEQYF. In nucleotides, the CDR3 is TGTGCCAGCAGAAAGGAAGATAGCGGGGCATATCACTCCTACGAGCAGTACTTC. This chain uses TRBV6-4 with TRBJ2-7, with TRBD2 identical over 8 bases. Germline V gene sequence: CDR1 MRHNA, CDR2 SNTAGT. The junction had 16 bases not matched to a gene; V was cut back by 6 bases and J by 0 bases. The length of the CDR3 is 18 residues.

Many counts were recorded for this clonotype. As DNA, the CDR3 is TGTGCCAGCAGCTTGACGACAGGGGTGGCCGAGCAGTACTTC. As protein: CASSLTTGVAEQYF. This chain joins TRBV7-2 and TRBJ2-7, with 8 bases fitting TRBD1. The CDR3 contains 14 residues. CDR1 is SGHTA, CDR2 FQGNSA, per germline. V was pared by 3 bases and J by 6 bases, with 7 bases of the junction left unmatched.

The chain is built from TRBV12-5 and TRBJ1-1; 8 nucleotides align to TRBD1. This CDR3 has 13 amino acids. The V gene end was trimmed by 4 bases and the J gene end by 9 bases; junction bases not matched to a gene: 7. Germline assignment: CDR1 LGHNT and CDR2 FRNRAP. This CDR3 reads CASGSSGTGQAFF. The CDR3 DNA sequence: TGTGCTAGTGGTTCCAGCGGGACAGGACAAGCTTTCTTT.

The chain couples TRBV24-1 to TRBJ2-5; 9 bases are shared with TRBD1. The V gene's germline CDR1 is KGHDR and CDR2 SFDVKD. The CDR3 runs 17 residues. Trimming at V came to 4 bases and at J to 2 bases, leaving 10 bases not matched to a gene. CDR3: CATSEPDRGTPQETQYF. The CDR3 DNA is TGTGCCACCAGTGAGCCGGACAGGGGTACACCACAAGAGACCCAGTACTTC.

Turning to this clonotype: This may be a read error, as it is one base from a much larger clone. The rearrangement uses TRBV11-2 and TRBJ2-7; 9 bases line up with TRBD1. Germline V lookup: CDR1 SGHAT, CDR2 FQNNGV. The CDR3 covers 16 residues. CDR3 residues: CASSQGRGTGSYEQCF. As DNA, the CDR3 is TGTGCCAGCAGCCAAGGACGGGGGACAGGGAGCTACGAGCAGTGCTTC.

This clonotype was counted at least ten times. CDR3 nucleotide sequence: TGTGCCAGCAGCTTAGCCCAACGCCAGCCCCAGCATTTT. Protein: CASSLAQRQPQHF. This chain connects TRBV11-2 to TRBJ1-5, with unresolved D. Germline-derived CDR1 and CDR2 are SGHAT and FQNNGV. Trimming removed 1 base from V and 7 bases from J, with 8 bases in between. The CDR3 spans 13 residues.

This clonotype was found many times. This chain's CDR3 is CASSEALNQPQHF. In DNA form, the CDR3 reads TGTGCCAGCAGTGAGGCCCTGAATCAGCCCCAGCATTTT. The chain carries TRBV2 and TRBJ1-5; no reliable D call. The V and J ends lost 3 bases and 4 bases respectively, with 7 bases between them. CDR1 and CDR2 (germline): SNHLY, FYNNEI. CDR3 size: 13 residues.

This clonotype appeared many times. J is TRBJ1-1 and V is TRBV6-5; D ambiguous. CDR3 length equals 13 residues. The germline V gene has CDR1 MNHEY and CDR2 SVGAGI. V lost 0 bases and J 7 bases, leaving 9 bases between the germline ends. The CDR3 nucleotides read TGTGCCAGCAGTTACTCGACGGGATTTGAAGCTTTCTTT. This gives the protein CASSYSTGFEAFF.

This clonotype came up a few times. The rearrangement uses TRBV27 and TRBJ2-7, with a possible D match to TRBD2 (6 bases). This CDR3 has 14 amino acids. Per the germline V gene, CDR1 is MNHEY and CDR2 is SMNVEV (reference sequence). With 6 bases removed from V and 6 bases from J, the gap between germline ends came to 18 bases. The CDR3 DNA reads as TGTGCCAGCAGCCCCGGCGGGGAGAAACGCGAGCAGTACTTC. As protein: CASSPGGEKREQYF.

The rearrangement uses TRBV18 and TRBJ2-2; TRBD1 aligns across 8 bases. Losses at the gene ends were 1 base for V and 0 bases for J; bases not matched to a gene: 1. CDR3 size: 16 residues. Germline V lookup: CDR1 KGHSH, CDR2 LQKENI. The CDR3 nucleotides read TGTGCCAGCTCACCACAGGGACAGGCGAACACCGGGGAGCTGTTTTTT. Protein product: CASSPQGQANTGELFF.

This clonotype has a handful of counts. This may stem from a read error, because a much larger clone lies one nucleotide away. This sequence joins TRBV30 and TRBJ1-1; the D is unclear. Deletions cut 8 bases from V and 7 bases from J, with 20 bases between. CDR1 GTSNPN and CDR2 SVGIG come from the germline V gene (reference sequence). The CDR3 is 13 amino acids. The CDR3: CARATGGYGEAFF. DNA for the CDR3: TGTGCCAGGGCGACGGGAGGGTACGGTGAAGCTTTCTTT.

The chain employs TRBV30 and TRBJ2-5, with 9 bases aligning to TRBD2. The CDR3 loop spans 14 amino acids. J gave up 3 bases and V 8 bases, and 10 bases lay outside the gene matches. Germline loops: CDR1 GTSNPN, CDR2 SVGIG (reference sequence). The CDR3, as DNA: TGTGCCCTCGATCCAGCGGGAGGAGAAGAGACCCAGTACTTC. The encoded protein is CALDPAGGEETQYF.

This clonotype was seen ten or more times. The chain joins TRBV6-2 or TRBV6-3 to TRBJ1-5; 7 nucleotides match TRBD1. Germline lookup yields CDR1 MNHEY and CDR2 SVGEGT. The CDR3 covers 14 residues. Trimming cost V 5 bases and J 0 bases; bases outside gene matches: 1. The CDR3 coding sequence is TGTGCCAGCAGTCGGGACAGTAGCAATCAGCCCCAGCATTTT. Translated: CASSRDSSNQPQHF.

For this clonotype: This may stem from a read error, because a much larger clone lies one nucleotide away. The V gene is TRBV28, the J gene TRBJ2-5; TRBD1 aligns across 10 bases. V trimming: 4 bases; J trimming: 4 bases; junction bases outside the gene matches: 3. Germline assignment: CDR1 MDHEN and CDR2 SYDVKM. The length of the CDR3 is 14 residues. CDR3 DNA: TGTGCCAGCAGTTCCCGGGACAGGGGAGAGACCCAGTACTTC. Protein: CASSSRDRGETQYF.

This clonotype was detected a few times. This chain connects TRBV5-1 to TRBJ2-7; a possible D gene is TRBD2 (6 bases). CDR1 is SGHRS and CDR2 is YFSETQ in the germline V gene. The V end was cut by 4 bases, the J end by 2 bases, with 16 bases between. The CDR3 length is 15 residues. The CDR3: CASSREGGSPYEQYF. CDR3 coding DNA: TGCGCCAGCAGCCGGGAAGGAGGGAGCCCCTACGAGCAGTACTTC.

This clonotype has at least ten counts. This sequence joins TRBV2 and TRBJ2-2; a weak D match, TRBD2 (6 bases). V shed 1 base and J shed 5 bases, with 8 bases lying between them. Germline-derived CDR1 and CDR2 are SNHLY and FYNNEI. CDR3 length equals 14 residues. The CDR3 DNA follows: TGTGCCAGCAGTGAAGGTGGGGGGACCGGGGAGCTGTTTTTT. Translation gives CASSEGGGTGELFF.